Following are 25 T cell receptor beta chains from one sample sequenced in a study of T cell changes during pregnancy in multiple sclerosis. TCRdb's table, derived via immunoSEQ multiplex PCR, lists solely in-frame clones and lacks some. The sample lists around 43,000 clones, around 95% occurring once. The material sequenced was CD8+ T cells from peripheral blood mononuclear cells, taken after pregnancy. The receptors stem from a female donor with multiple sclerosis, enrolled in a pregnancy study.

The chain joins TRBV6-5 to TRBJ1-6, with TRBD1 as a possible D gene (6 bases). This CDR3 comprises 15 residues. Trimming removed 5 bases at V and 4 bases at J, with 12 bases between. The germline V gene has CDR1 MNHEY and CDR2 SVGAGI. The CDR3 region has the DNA TGTGCCAGCAGTCAGGCGACAGGATATAATTCACCCCTCCACTTT. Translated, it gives CASSQATGYNSPLHF.

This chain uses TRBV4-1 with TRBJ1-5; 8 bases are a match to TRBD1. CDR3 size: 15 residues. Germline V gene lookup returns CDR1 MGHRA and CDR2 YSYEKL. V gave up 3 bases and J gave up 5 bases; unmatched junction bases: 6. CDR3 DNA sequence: TGCGCCAGCAGCCAGACGGGACAGGAAGATCAGCCCCAGCATTTT. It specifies CASSQTGQEDQPQHF.

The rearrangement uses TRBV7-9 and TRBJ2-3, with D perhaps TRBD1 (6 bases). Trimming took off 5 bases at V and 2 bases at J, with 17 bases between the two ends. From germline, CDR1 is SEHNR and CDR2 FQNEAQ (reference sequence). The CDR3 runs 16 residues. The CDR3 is CASSPRDNFYTDTQYF. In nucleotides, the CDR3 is TGTGCCAGCAGCCCACGGGACAACTTCTACACAGATACGCAGTATTTT.

The CDR3, as DNA: TGTGCCAGCGAGGGCTATGGCTACACCTTC. Translating it yields CASEGYGYTF. J is TRBJ1-2 and V is TRBV9; D gene uncertain. The CDR3 consists of 10 residues. V gave up 7 bases and J gave up 4 bases, with 5 bases separating them. Germline V gene data show CDR1 as SGDLS and CDR2 as YYNGEE. Full variable domain (rest looked up from reference TRBV9 and TRBJ1-2): DSGVTQTPKHLITATGQRVTLRCSPRSGDLSVYWYQQSLDQGLQFLIQYYNGEERAKGNILERFSAQQFPDLHSELNLSSLELGDSALYFCASEGYGYTFGSGTRLTVV.

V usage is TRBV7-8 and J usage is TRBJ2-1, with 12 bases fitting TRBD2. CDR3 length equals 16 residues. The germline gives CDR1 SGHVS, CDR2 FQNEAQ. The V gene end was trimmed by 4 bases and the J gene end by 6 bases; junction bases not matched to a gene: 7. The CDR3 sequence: CASSSPTSGRINEQFF. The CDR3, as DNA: TGTGCCAGCAGCTCGCCGACTAGCGGGAGAATCAATGAGCAGTTCTTC.

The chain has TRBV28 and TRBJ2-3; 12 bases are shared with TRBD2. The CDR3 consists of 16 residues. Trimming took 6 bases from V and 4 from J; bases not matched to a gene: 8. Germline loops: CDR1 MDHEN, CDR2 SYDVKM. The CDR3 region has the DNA TGTGCCAGCAGCCAAGGGACTAGCGGGCTGTCAGATACGCAGTATTTT. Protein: CASSQGTSGLSDTQYF.

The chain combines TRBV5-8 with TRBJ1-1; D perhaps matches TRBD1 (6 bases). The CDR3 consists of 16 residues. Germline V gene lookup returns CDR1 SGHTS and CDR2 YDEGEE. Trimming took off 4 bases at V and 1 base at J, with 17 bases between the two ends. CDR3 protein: CASSPRDTQENTEAFF. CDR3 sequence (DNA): TGTGCCAGCAGCCCCCGGGACACCCAAGAGAACACTGAAGCTTTCTTT.

The CDR3 protein is CASSDNRVTDTQYF. Here the CDR3 DNA reads TGCGCCAGCAGTGATAACAGGGTTACAGATACGCAGTATTTT. V and J are TRBV10-1 and TRBJ2-3, with D maybe TRBD1 (6 bases). The CDR3 length is 14 residues. V gave up 3 bases and J gave up 3 bases, with 10 bases separating them. Looked up from germline, CDR1 is WNHNN and CDR2 is SYGVQD (reference sequence).

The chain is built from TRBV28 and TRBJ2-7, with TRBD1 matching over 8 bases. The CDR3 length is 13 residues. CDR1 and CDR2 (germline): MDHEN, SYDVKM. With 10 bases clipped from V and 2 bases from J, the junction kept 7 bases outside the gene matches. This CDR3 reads CATRGQGTYEQYF. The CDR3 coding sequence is TGTGCCACCAGGGGGCAGGGGACCTACGAGCAGTACTTC.

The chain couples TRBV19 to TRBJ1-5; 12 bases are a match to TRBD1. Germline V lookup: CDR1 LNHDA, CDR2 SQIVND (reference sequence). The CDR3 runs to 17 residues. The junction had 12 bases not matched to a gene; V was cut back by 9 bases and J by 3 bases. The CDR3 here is CASSGTGGFVANQPQHF. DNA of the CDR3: TGTGCCAGCTCCGGGACAGGGGGCTTTGTAGCCAATCAGCCCCAGCATTTT.

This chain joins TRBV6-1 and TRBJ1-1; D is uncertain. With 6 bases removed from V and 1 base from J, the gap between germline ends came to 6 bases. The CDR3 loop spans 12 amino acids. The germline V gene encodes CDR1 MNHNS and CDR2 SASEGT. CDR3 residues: CASRRQNTEAFF. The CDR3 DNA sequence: TGTGCCAGCAGAAGACAGAACACTGAAGCTTTCTTT.

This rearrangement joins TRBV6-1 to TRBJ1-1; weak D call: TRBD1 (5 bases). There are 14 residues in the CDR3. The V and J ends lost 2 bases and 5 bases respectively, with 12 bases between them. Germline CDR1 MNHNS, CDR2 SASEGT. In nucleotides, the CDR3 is TGTGCCAGCAGTGAAAGGCCGGGGGGTACTGAAGCTTTCTTT. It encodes CASSERPGGTEAFF.

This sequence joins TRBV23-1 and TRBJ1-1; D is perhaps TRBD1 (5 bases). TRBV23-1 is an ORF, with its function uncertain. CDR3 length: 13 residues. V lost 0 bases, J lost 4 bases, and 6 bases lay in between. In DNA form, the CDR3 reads TGCGCCAGCAGTCAATCAGGGGCCACTGAAGCTTTCTTT. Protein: CASSQSGATEAFF.

CDR3 sequence: CARQPSGYEQYF. CDR3 in DNA: TGTGCCAGACAGCCGTCTGGCTACGAGCAGTACTTC. The gene calls are TRBV6-1 and TRBJ2-7; D uncertain. CDR3 length: 12 residues. Between the trimmed V and J ends, which lost 9 bases and 3 bases, there was a span of 12 bases. CDR1 MNHNS and CDR2 SASEGT come from the germline V gene.

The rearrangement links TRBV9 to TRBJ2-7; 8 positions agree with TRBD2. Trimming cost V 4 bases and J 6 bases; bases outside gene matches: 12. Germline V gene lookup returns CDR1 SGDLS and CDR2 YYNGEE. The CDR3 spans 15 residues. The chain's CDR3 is CASSPSGGTRREQYF. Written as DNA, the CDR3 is TGTGCCAGCAGCCCTAGCGGTGGGACTAGACGCGAGCAGTACTTC.

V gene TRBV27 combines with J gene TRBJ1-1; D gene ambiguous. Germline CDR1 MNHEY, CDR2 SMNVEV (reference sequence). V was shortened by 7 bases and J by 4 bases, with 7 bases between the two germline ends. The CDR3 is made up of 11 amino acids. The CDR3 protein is CASTGGTEAFF. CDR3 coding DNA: TGTGCCAGCACCGGAGGCACTGAAGCTTTCTTT.

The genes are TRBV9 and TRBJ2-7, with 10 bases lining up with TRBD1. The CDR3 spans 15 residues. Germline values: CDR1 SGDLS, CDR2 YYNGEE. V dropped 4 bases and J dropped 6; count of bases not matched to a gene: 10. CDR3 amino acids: CASSSPTGTGAEQYF. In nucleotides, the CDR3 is TGTGCCAGCAGCTCTCCTACCGGGACAGGGGCCGAGCAGTACTTC.

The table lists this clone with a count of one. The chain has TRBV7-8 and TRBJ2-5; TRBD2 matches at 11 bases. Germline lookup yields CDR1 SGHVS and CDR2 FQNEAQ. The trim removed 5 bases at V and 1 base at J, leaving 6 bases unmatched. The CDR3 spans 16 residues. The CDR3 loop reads CASSTAGLAVQETQYF. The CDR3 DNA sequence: TGTGCCAGCAGCACCGCGGGACTAGCGGTCCAAGAGACCCAGTACTTC.

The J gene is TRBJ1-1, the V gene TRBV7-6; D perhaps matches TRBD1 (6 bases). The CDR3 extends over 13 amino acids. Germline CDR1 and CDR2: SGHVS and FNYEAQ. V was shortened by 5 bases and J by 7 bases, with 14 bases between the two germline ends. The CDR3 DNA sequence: TGTGCCAGCAGCCGAGGGGGGGCAAGTGAAGCTTTCTTT. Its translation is CASSRGGASEAFF.

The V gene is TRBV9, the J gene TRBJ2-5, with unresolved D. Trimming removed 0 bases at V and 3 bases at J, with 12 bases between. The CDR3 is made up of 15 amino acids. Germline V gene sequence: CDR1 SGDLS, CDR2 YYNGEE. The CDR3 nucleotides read TGTGCCAGCAGCGTAGGCGGCCGTGTGGAAGAGACCCAGTACTTC. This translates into CASSVGGRVEETQYF.

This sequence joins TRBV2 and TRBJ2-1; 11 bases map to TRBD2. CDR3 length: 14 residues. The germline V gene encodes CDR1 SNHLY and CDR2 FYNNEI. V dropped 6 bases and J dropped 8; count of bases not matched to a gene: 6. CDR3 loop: CASRLAGEGDEQFF. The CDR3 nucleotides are TGTGCCAGCAGACTAGCGGGAGAAGGGGATGAGCAGTTCTTC. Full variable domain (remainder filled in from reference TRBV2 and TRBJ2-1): EPEVTQTPSHQVTQMGQEVILRCVPISNHLYFYWYRQILGQKVEFLVSFYNNEISEKSEIFDDQFSVERPDGSNFTLKIRSTKLEDSAMYFCASRLAGEGDEQFFGPGTRLTVL.

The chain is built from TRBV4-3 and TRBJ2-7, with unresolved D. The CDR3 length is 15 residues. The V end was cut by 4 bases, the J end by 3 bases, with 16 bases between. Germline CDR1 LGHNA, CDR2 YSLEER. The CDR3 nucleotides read TGCGCCAGCAGCCTCAAGAGGTACCCTCTCTACGAGCAGTACTTC. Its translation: CASSLKRYPLYEQYF.

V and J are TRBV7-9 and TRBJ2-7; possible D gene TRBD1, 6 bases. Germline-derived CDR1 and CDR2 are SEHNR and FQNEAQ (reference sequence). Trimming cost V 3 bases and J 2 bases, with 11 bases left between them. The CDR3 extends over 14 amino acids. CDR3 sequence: CASSFPGDTYEQYF. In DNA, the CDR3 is TGTGCCAGCAGCTTCCCAGGGGACACCTACGAGCAGTACTTC.

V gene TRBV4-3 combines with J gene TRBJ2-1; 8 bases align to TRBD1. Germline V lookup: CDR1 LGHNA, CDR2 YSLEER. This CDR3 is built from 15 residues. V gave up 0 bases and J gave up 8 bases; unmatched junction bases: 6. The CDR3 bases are TGCGCCAGCAGCCAAGAAGGGACAGGTGGGGATGAGCAGTTCTTC. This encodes CASSQEGTGGDEQFF.

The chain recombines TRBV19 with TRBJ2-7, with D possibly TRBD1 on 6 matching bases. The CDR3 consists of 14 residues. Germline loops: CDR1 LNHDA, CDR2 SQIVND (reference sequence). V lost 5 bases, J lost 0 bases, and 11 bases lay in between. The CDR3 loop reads CASSLTGSSYEQYF. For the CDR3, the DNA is TGTGCCAGTAGTTTAACAGGGAGCTCCTACGAGCAGTACTTC. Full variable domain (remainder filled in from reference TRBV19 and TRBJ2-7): DGGITQSPKYLFRKEGQNVTLSCEQNLNHDAMYWYRQDPGQGLRLIYYSQIVNDFQKGDIAEGYSVSREKKESFPLTVTSAQKNPTAFYLCASSLTGSSYEQYFGPGTRLTVT.